A single sample gave rise to the 5 T cell receptor beta chains below, sequenced in a study of siplizumab effects on memory and regulatory T cells. Clones were sequenced by immunoSEQ multiplex PCR, and TCRdb holds only the in-frame ones, with some missing. The profile shows some 120,000 clones, 85% to 95% of them singletons. Sample: non-Treg CD4+ T cells sorted from blood. The receptors were sampled from a human donor in good health.

This clone appeared once. V is TRBV11-2 and J is TRBJ1-3, with TRBD1 as a possible D gene (6 bases). The CDR3 spans 18 residues. V was clipped by 1 base and J by 0 bases, with 16 bases between them. Looked up from germline, CDR1 is SGHAT and CDR2 is FQNNGV. The DNA for the CDR3 is TGTGCCAGCAGCTTAGCGGGAGGACAGCTAGGCTCTGGAAACACCATATATTTT. Translation gives CASSLAGGQLGSGNTIYF.

The CDR3 here is CASRFTGGSVTDTQYF. Here the CDR3 DNA reads TGTGCCAGCAGGTTTACAGGGGGGTCCGTGACAGATACGCAGTATTTT. V is TRBV5-4 and J is TRBJ2-3; 8 positions match TRBD1. This CDR3 is 16 amino acids long. V gave up 5 bases and J gave up 3 bases; unmatched junction bases: 11. CDR1 and CDR2 (germline): SGHNT, YYREEE (reference sequence).

V usage is TRBV28 and J usage is TRBJ2-6; TRBD1 matches at 10 bases. J lost 0 bases, V lost 6 bases, and 11 bases had no gene match. The germline V gene has CDR1 MDHEN and CDR2 SYDVKM. The CDR3 covers 19 residues. In DNA form, the CDR3 reads TGTGCCAGCAGACCTTTCGACAGGGGGCCCGTCTCTGGGGCCAACGTCCTGACTTTC. The encoded protein is CASRPFDRGPVSGANVLTF.

Comments on this clone: This CDR3 is also generated by other DNA sequences in the sample. The chain joins TRBV18 to TRBJ2-2; either TRBD1 or TRBD2 may supply D (5 bases each). V was trimmed by 3 bases and J by 3 bases, leaving 14 bases between them. The CDR3 extends over 16 amino acids. The germline V gene encodes CDR1 KGHSH and CDR2 LQKENI. CDR3 coding DNA: TGTGCCAGCTCACCTCGGACCGGGGCAGACACCGGGGAGCTGTTTTTT. Amino acid sequence: CASSPRTGADTGELFF.

V gene TRBV6-1 combines with J gene TRBJ1-2, with D hard to call. V lost 7 bases and J lost 5, with 5 bases in between. The germline gives CDR1 MNHNS, CDR2 SASEGT. This CDR3 contains 10 residues. The CDR3 region has the DNA TGTGCCAGCAAACGGTATGGCTACACCTTC. It translates to CASKRYGYTF.